The 22 T cell receptor beta chains below all came from one sample that was sequenced in a study of blood T cell repertoires in COVID-19. Sequencing used immunoSEQ multiplex PCR; TCRdb keeps in-frame clones, though not all of them. The sample lists over 50,000 clones, approximately 91% occurring once. The sequencing sample was made of peripheral blood. Receptors were obtained from a man in his forties or fifties with active COVID-19.

The rearrangement joins TRBV2 to TRBJ2-7, with D unclear. V was cut by 4 bases and J by 2 bases, with 9 bases left in between. This CDR3 comprises 13 residues. Germline-derived CDR1 and CDR2 are SNHLY and FYNNEI. The CDR3 here is CASSVEATYEQYF. The CDR3 DNA is TGTGCCAGCAGTGTTGAGGCTACCTACGAGCAGTACTTC.

In this sample, this clone turned up once. CDR3 nucleotides: TGTGCCAGCAGCTTGGTTGGGGGGTCTCGAACTGAAGCTTTCTTT. Amino acid sequence: CASSLVGGSRTEAFF. V is TRBV5-6 and J is TRBJ1-1, with D perhaps TRBD1 (5 bases). This CDR3 region has 15 residues. The germline V gene has CDR1 SGHDT and CDR2 YYEEEE. V was clipped by 0 bases and J by 5 bases, with 14 bases between them.

This chain links TRBV18 with TRBJ1-6; weak D call: TRBD1 (5 bases). CDR1 is KGHSH, CDR2 LQKENI, per germline. The CDR3 is 15 amino acids. Between the trimmed V and J ends, which lost 4 bases and 6 bases, there was a span of 13 bases. CDR3 in amino acids: CASSLPGGGNSPLHF. The CDR3 DNA is TGTGCCAGCTCACTCCCCGGGGGTGGTAATTCACCCCTCCACTTT.

This chain links TRBV29-1 with TRBJ1-1; D possibly corresponds to TRBD1 (5 bases). Germline CDR1 reads SQVTM; CDR2 reads ANQGSEA. V dropped 6 bases and J dropped 0 bases, with 8 bases sitting between them. The CDR3 extends over 12 amino acids. CDR3 loop: CSVRGMNTEAFF. In DNA, the CDR3 is TGCAGCGTAAGGGGAATGAACACTGAAGCTTTCTTT. Supplemented by reference TRBV29-1 and TRBJ1-1, the full variable domain reads SAVISQKPSRDICQRGTSLTIQCQVDSQVTMMFWYRQQPGQSLTLIATANQGSEATYESGFVIDKFPISRPNLTFSTLTVSNMSPEDSSIYLCSVRGMNTEAFFGQGTRLTVV.

The chain joins TRBV18 to TRBJ2-3; D perhaps matches TRBD2 (6 bases). The CDR3 totals 16 residues. CDR1 is KGHSH and CDR2 is LQKENI in the germline V gene. Trimming removed 6 bases from V and 4 bases from J, with 20 bases in between. CDR3 loop: CASSTLPGGVADTQYF. In nucleotides, the CDR3 is TGTGCCAGCTCTACACTCCCTGGCGGGGTGGCAGATACGCAGTATTTT.

This clone was found once. The gene calls are TRBV7-2 and TRBJ2-7; the match to TRBD1 covers 9 bases. CDR1 is SGHTA, CDR2 FQGNSA, per germline. V dropped 5 bases and J dropped 4; count of bases not matched to a gene: 9. The CDR3 consists of 15 residues. The CDR3 here is CASSVQGASGYEQYF. CDR3 nucleotide sequence: TGTGCCAGCAGCGTACAGGGGGCGAGTGGGTACGAGCAGTACTTC.

V gene TRBV6-2 or TRBV6-3 combines with J gene TRBJ1-1, with TRBD1 as a possible D gene (6 bases). The V end was cut by 6 bases, the J end by 6 bases, with 11 bases between. The CDR3 consists of 12 residues. Germline loops: CDR1 MNHEY, CDR2 SVGEGT. The CDR3 DNA sequence: TGTGCCAGCAGCCACAGGGCATCTGAAGCTTTCTTT. It codes for CASSHRASEAFF.

This chain links TRBV7-6 with TRBJ2-7; 16 bases map to TRBD2. The CDR3 totals 17 residues. Looked up from germline, CDR1 is SGHVS and CDR2 is FNYEAQ. Unmatched junction bases numbered 7, after V lost 5 bases and J lost 3 bases. CDR3 residues: CASSTGTSGRGFYEQYF. The CDR3 DNA reads TGTGCCAGCAGCACAGGGACTAGCGGGAGGGGTTTCTACGAGCAGTACTTC. Using reference TRBV7-6 and TRBJ2-7 for the parts outside the CDR3, the full variable domain is GAGVSQSPRYKVTKRGQDVALRCDPISGHVSLYWYRQALGQGPEFLTYFNYEAQQDKSGLPNDRFSAERPEGSISTLTIQRTEQRDSAMYRCASSTGTSGRGFYEQYFGPGTRLTVT.

This clone was recorded only once. The rearrangement links TRBV27 to TRBJ2-7, with TRBD1 identical over 8 bases. After removal of 6 bases from V and 1 base from J, the junction contained 8 bases not matched to a gene. Germline-derived CDR1 and CDR2 are MNHEY and SMNVEV (reference sequence). There are 15 residues in the CDR3. The CDR3 protein is CASRRGTGISYEQYF. CDR3 DNA: TGTGCCAGCAGAAGAGGGACAGGCATTTCCTACGAGCAGTACTTC.

The genes are TRBV7-9 and TRBJ2-1; D may be TRBD2 (6 bases). The V end lost 5 bases, the J end lost 9 bases, and 23 bases lay between the germline ends. There are 16 residues in the CDR3. Germline V gives CDR1 SEHNR, CDR2 FQNEAQ (reference sequence). The CDR3 is CASSLRGGINQGEQFF. CDR3 DNA sequence: TGTGCCAGCAGCCTCCGTGGCGGGATCAATCAGGGTGAGCAGTTCTTC.

This chain uses TRBV13 with TRBJ2-6, with a possible D match to TRBD2 (5 bases). This CDR3 contains 17 residues. V dropped 6 bases and J dropped 0 bases, with 15 bases sitting between them. Germline V lookup: CDR1 PRHDT, CDR2 FYEKMQ (reference sequence). CDR3 in amino acids: CASRTRDFLSGANVLTF. CDR3 bases: TGTGCCAGCAGAACTCGGGATTTTCTCTCTGGGGCCAACGTCCTGACTTTC.

The rearrangement links TRBV11-2 to TRBJ2-1; D is ambiguous. CDR1 SGHAT and CDR2 FQNNGV come from the germline V gene. The CDR3 extends over 14 amino acids. V was clipped by 2 bases and J by 5 bases, with 10 bases between them. CDR3 DNA sequence: TGTGCCAGCAGCTTAATAGTTGCCCACAATGAGCAGTTCTTC. Amino acids: CASSLIVAHNEQFF.

J is TRBJ2-7 and V is TRBV5-8; 10 positions match TRBD2. This CDR3 spans 20 amino acids. Trimming removed 4 bases from V and 3 bases from J; junction bases left unmatched: 22. CDR1 and CDR2 (germline): SGHTS, YDEGEE. CDR3: CASSPRGEGAWTSGYYEQYF. Here the CDR3 DNA reads TGTGCCAGCAGCCCCCGGGGGGAGGGGGCTTGGACTAGCGGTTACTACGAGCAGTACTTC.

The V call is TRBV4-2, the J call TRBJ1-4; 10 bases are a match to TRBD1. The CDR3 extends over 15 amino acids. J gave up 10 bases and V 4 bases, and 9 bases lay outside the gene matches. Germline CDR1 is LGHNA and CDR2 is YNFKEQ. CDR3 region: CASSPEMGQGIKLFF. The CDR3 coding sequence is TGTGCCAGCAGCCCCGAGATGGGACAGGGGATAAAACTGTTTTTT.

The J gene is TRBJ2-1, the V gene TRBV7-9; 8 bases align to TRBD1. Germline assignment: CDR1 SEHNR and CDR2 FQNEAQ (reference sequence). Unmatched junction bases numbered 5, after V lost 6 bases and J lost 7 bases. The CDR3 totals 13 residues. In DNA, the CDR3 is TGTGCCAGCAGATGGACAGGGAAGAATGAGCAGTTCTTC. Its protein is CASRWTGKNEQFF.

The rearrangement joins TRBV30 to TRBJ2-1; TRBD1 might be the D (6 bases). The CDR3 runs to 14 residues. The V gene lost 2 bases and the J gene lost 6 bases, with 14 bases spanning the gap. Per the germline V gene, CDR1 is GTSNPN and CDR2 is SVGIG (reference sequence). CDR3 sequence reads: CAWSPPRGSNEQFF. CDR3 nucleotides: TGTGCCTGGAGTCCACCCAGGGGATCCAATGAGCAGTTCTTC.

This chain links TRBV6-5 with TRBJ1-2; D remains ambiguous. The CDR3 is 12 amino acids. Germline CDR1 MNHEY, CDR2 SVGAGI. The V end lost 8 bases, the J end lost 4 bases, and 11 bases lay between the germline ends. The CDR3 nucleotides read TGTGCCAGCGGCTCACTACTCTATGGCTACACCTTC. Translated, it gives CASGSLLYGYTF.

The chain has TRBV19 and TRBJ2-7; 7 positions match TRBD2. The CDR3 has 17 amino acids. The V gene end was trimmed by 5 bases and the J gene end by 2 bases; junction bases not matched to a gene: 15. Per germline, CDR1 LNHDA and CDR2 SQIVND (reference sequence). CDR3 nucleotide sequence: TGTGCCAGTAGTCCCCATGTTGACGGGACTAAAACCTACGAGCAGTACTTC. Its translation is CASSPHVDGTKTYEQYF.

The rearrangement links TRBV9 to TRBJ2-7; 7 nucleotides agree with TRBD2. This CDR3 spans 14 amino acids. The J segment lost 3 bases and the V segment lost 4 bases, leaving 7 bases of the junction unmatched. Germline CDR1 reads SGDLS; CDR2 reads YYNGEE. The CDR3 nucleotides are TGTGCCAGCAGCTTAAAGCCGGGAGGCTACGAGCAGTACTTC. It is translated as CASSLKPGGYEQYF.

This clone has only one observation. The rearrangement links TRBV21-1 to TRBJ2-1; the table's D call of TRBD2 was not tested on the DNA. TRBV21-1 is reported as a pseudogene. The CDR3 sequence is 14 residues long. The CDR3 is CASHRREYGNEQFF. The DNA of the CDR3 is TGTGCCAGTCACCGCCGGGAGTATGGGAATGAGCAGTTCTTC.

With respect to this clone: The germline gene is not matched at one end of the junction; a read error may be the cause. The rearrangement links TRBV12-5 to TRBJ2-7; 8 bases line up with TRBD2. Germline V CDR1 and CDR2: LGHNT, FRNRAP. The CDR3 length is 14 residues. Written as DNA, the CDR3 is TGCGTCAATAGCGGGGAGCATTCCCACTACGAGCAGTACTTC. Protein sequence: CVNSGEHSHYEQYF. Full variable domain (outside the CDR3, taken from reference TRBV12-5 and TRBJ2-7): DARVTQTPRHKVTEMGQEVTMRCQPILGHNTVFWYRQTMMQGLELLAYFRNRAPLDDSGMPKDRFSAEMPDATLATLKIQPSEPRDSAVYFCVNSGEHSHYEQYFGPGTRLTVT.

The CDR3 sequence: CAWSPSSYNEQFF. CDR3 bases: TGTGCCTGGAGTCCGAGCTCCTACAATGAGCAGTTCTTC. J is TRBJ2-1 and V is TRBV30; D not resolved. CDR1 and CDR2 (germline): GTSNPN, SVGIG (reference sequence). The CDR3 length is 13 residues. V was trimmed by 2 bases and J by 0 bases, leaving 5 bases between them.